The next 17 T cell receptor beta chains were all read from a single sample in a study of blood T cell repertoires in COVID-19. Sequencing was performed with immunoSEQ multiplex PCR; in TCRdb, only in-frame clones are kept and a portion is missing. The table lists 450,000 to 500,000 clones, around 85% of them singletons. Sequenced material: peripheral blood. The receptors were gathered from a human donor in a cohort sampled during active COVID-19.

The rearrangement uses TRBV9 and TRBJ1-2; TRBD1 agrees at 8 bases. This CDR3 is 16 amino acids long. With 3 bases clipped from V and 5 bases from J, the junction kept 12 bases outside the gene matches. Germline loops: CDR1 SGDLS, CDR2 YYNGEE. CDR3 loop: CASSATPGGGGYGYTF. The CDR3 DNA reads as TGTGCCAGCAGCGCCACACCAGGGGGCGGGGGTTATGGCTACACCTTC.

The CDR3: CASSLSGLSNEQYF. Written as DNA, the CDR3 is TGTGCCAGCAGTTTATCCGGACTATCTAACGAGCAGTACTTC. The chain joins TRBV28 to TRBJ2-7; D is perhaps TRBD2 (6 bases). Germline V gene data show CDR1 as MDHEN and CDR2 as SYDVKM. Trimming took 1 base from V and 5 from J, leaving 12 bases between them. CDR3 length: 14 amino acids. The entire variable domain, with the rest obtained from reference TRBV28 and TRBJ2-7, is as follows: DVKVTQSSRYLVKRTGEKVFLECVQDMDHENMFWYRQDPGLGLRLIYFSYDVKMKEKGDIPEGYSVSREKKERFSLILESASTNQTSMYLCASSLSGLSNEQYFGPGTRLTVT.

V is TRBV7-2 and J is TRBJ2-2; 8 nucleotides line up with TRBD2. J was trimmed by 6 bases and V by 2 bases; bases with no gene match: 5. Germline assignment: CDR1 SGHTA and CDR2 FQGNSA. The CDR3 extends over 15 amino acids. Here the CDR3 reads CASSLKAGGAGELFF. CDR3 sequence (DNA): TGTGCCAGCAGCTTAAAGGCGGGAGGCGCCGGGGAGCTGTTTTTT.

The J gene is TRBJ1-1, the V gene TRBV19; 9 nucleotides match TRBD1. The CDR3 length is 17 residues. The J segment lost 4 bases and the V segment lost 10 bases, leaving 19 bases of the junction unmatched. Germline lookup yields CDR1 LNHDA and CDR2 SQIVND (reference sequence). The CDR3 sequence: CATREHRGRGGGTEAFF. CDR3 in DNA: TGTGCCACGAGAGAGCACAGGGGGCGTGGAGGGGGCACTGAAGCTTTCTTT. The full variable domain, rest sourced from reference TRBV19 and TRBJ1-1, is DGGITQSPKYLFRKEGQNVTLSCEQNLNHDAMYWYRQDPGQGLRLIYYSQIVNDFQKGDIAEGYSVSREKKESFPLTVTSAQKNPTAFYLCATREHRGRGGGTEAFFGQGTRLTVV.

This clone was counted a single time. The chain uses TRBV29-1 and TRBJ2-5, with D tentatively TRBD2 (6 bases). The V gene lost 3 bases and the J gene lost 3 bases, with 11 bases spanning the gap. The CDR3 contains 13 residues. Germline V gene data show CDR1 as SQVTM and CDR2 as ANQGSEA. The CDR3 coding sequence is TGCAGCGTTGACAAGGCGGGGAAAGAGACCCAGTACTTC. It specifies CSVDKAGKETQYF.

This chain joins TRBV28 and TRBJ2-1, with 7 nucleotides matching TRBD1. There are 16 residues in the CDR3. Germline V lookup: CDR1 MDHEN, CDR2 SYDVKM. V dropped 4 bases and J dropped 4; count of bases not matched to a gene: 10. The CDR3 nucleotides are TGTGCCAGCAGTTGGGAGACAGGGCGGATATACAATGAGCAGTTCTTC. It specifies CASSWETGRIYNEQFF.

The chain carries TRBV14 and TRBJ2-7, with 9 nucleotides matching TRBD1. CDR3 length: 15 amino acids. V trimming: 1 base; J trimming: 4 bases; junction bases outside the gene matches: 5. The germline CDR1 and CDR2 sequences are SGHDN and FVKESK. CDR3 nucleotide sequence: TGTGCCAGCAGCCAAGCCGGGACAGGGATTTACGAGCAGTACTTC. This translates into CASSQAGTGIYEQYF.

V and J are TRBV7-6 and TRBJ2-7; possible D gene TRBD2, 6 bases. Looked up from germline, CDR1 is SGHVS and CDR2 is FNYEAQ. The V gene lost 4 bases and the J gene lost 7 bases, with 14 bases spanning the gap. CDR3 length equals 13 residues. This chain's CDR3 is CASSSLMGGEQYF. CDR3 in DNA: TGTGCCAGCAGCTCTCTTATGGGGGGAGAGCAGTACTTC.

V gene TRBV5-1 combines with J gene TRBJ2-7; TRBD1 might be the D (5 bases). Per germline, CDR1 SGHRS and CDR2 YFSETQ. The CDR3 has 15 amino acids. Trimming cost V 3 bases and J 4 bases, with 17 bases left between them. The CDR3 sequence is CASSSGSTGKYEQYF. The CDR3 bases are TGCGCCAGCAGCTCAGGGTCCACTGGAAAATACGAGCAGTACTTC.

The chain joins TRBV27 to TRBJ2-1; 10 bases are shared with TRBD2. The CDR3 runs to 15 residues. V shed 5 bases and J 6 bases; nucleotides not matched to a gene: 7. The germline CDR1 and CDR2 sequences are MNHEY and SMNVEV (reference sequence). Written as DNA, the CDR3 is TGTGCCAGCAGTCCTCTAGCGGGAGTGTTCAATGAGCAGTTCTTC. Translation gives CASSPLAGVFNEQFF.

A single count supports this clone. The chain couples TRBV4-2 to TRBJ2-1; a weak D match, TRBD1 (6 bases). The CDR3 is 16 residues long. Trimming removed 3 bases at V and 6 bases at J, with 18 bases between. Germline lookup yields CDR1 LGHNA and CDR2 YNFKEQ. This chain's CDR3 is CASSHLLTGALNEQFF. The CDR3, as DNA: TGTGCCAGCAGCCATCTCCTGACAGGCGCCCTCAATGAGCAGTTCTTC.

This clone has just a few counts. The chain carries TRBV6-5 and TRBJ2-1; D might be TRBD2 (5 bases). Germline lookup yields CDR1 MNHEY and CDR2 SVGAGI. Trimming stripped 6 bases from V and 1 base from J, with 10 bases between. This CDR3 is built from 14 residues. As DNA, the CDR3 is TGTGCCAGCAGGGGGTGGGAGTCCTACAATGAGCAGTTCTTC. Its protein product is CASRGWESYNEQFF.

A word on this clone: One end of the junction varies from germline; a read error may be responsible. J is TRBJ2-7 and V is TRBV19, with D possibly being TRBD1 (6 bases). Per germline, CDR1 LNHDA and CDR2 SQIVND (reference sequence). This CDR3 region has 17 residues. CDR3 DNA: TGTGCCAGTAGTAAGGGGTTCGACAGGATCGACTCCCACGAGCAGTACTTC. It is translated as CASSKGFDRIDSHEQYF. Based on the CDR3 plus reference TRBV19 and TRBJ2-7, the full variable domain is DGGITQSPKYLFRKEGQNVTLSCEQNLNHDAMYWYRQDPGQGLRLIYYSQIVNDFQKGDIAEGYSVSREKKESFPLTVTSAQKNPTAFYLCASSKGFDRIDSHEQYFGPGTRLTVT.

This clone was seen a single time. The V and J genes are TRBV7-2 and TRBJ2-5; D unclear. Trimming left V 7 bases short and J 5 bases short, with 17 bases between. This CDR3 comprises 14 residues. The germline V gene has CDR1 SGHTA and CDR2 FQGNSA. The CDR3 protein is CASNDWRLRETQYF. The CDR3 coding sequence is TGTGCCAGCAACGACTGGAGATTAAGGGAGACCCAGTACTTC.

V and J are TRBV19 and TRBJ2-7; TRBD2 matches at 7 bases. The V gene's germline CDR1 is LNHDA and CDR2 SQIVND (reference sequence). This CDR3 has 14 amino acids. Losses at the gene ends were 3 bases for V and 4 bases for J; bases not matched to a gene: 6. CDR3 loop: CASSIRLADYEQYF. The CDR3 DNA is TGTGCCAGTAGTATTCGGCTAGCGGATTACGAGCAGTACTTC.

The CDR3 coding sequence is TGTGCCAGCAGCTTATATAGAGAACCCTACAATGAGCAGTTCTTC. Residues: CASSLYREPYNEQFF. This chain joins TRBV7-3 and TRBJ2-1; D unclear. V lost 2 bases to trimming and J lost 2 bases, with 10 bases between them. CDR3 size: 15 residues. Germline loops: CDR1 SGHTA, CDR2 FQGTGA. The whole variable domain, filled in from reference TRBV7-3 and TRBJ2-1, reads GAGVSQTPSNKVTEKGKYVELRCDPISGHTALYWYRQSLGQGPEFLIYFQGTGAADDSGLPNDRFFAVRPEGSVSTLKIQRTERGDSAVYLCASSLYREPYNEQFFGPGTRLTVL.

This chain links TRBV29-1 with TRBJ1-2; D is perhaps TRBD1 (5 bases). Germline V gene lookup returns CDR1 SQVTM and CDR2 ANQGSEA. The CDR3 length is 11 residues. The V end was cut by 6 bases, the J end by 2 bases, with 7 bases between. The CDR3 is CSVGQNYGYTF. CDR3 DNA: TGCAGCGTAGGACAAAACTATGGCTACACCTTC.